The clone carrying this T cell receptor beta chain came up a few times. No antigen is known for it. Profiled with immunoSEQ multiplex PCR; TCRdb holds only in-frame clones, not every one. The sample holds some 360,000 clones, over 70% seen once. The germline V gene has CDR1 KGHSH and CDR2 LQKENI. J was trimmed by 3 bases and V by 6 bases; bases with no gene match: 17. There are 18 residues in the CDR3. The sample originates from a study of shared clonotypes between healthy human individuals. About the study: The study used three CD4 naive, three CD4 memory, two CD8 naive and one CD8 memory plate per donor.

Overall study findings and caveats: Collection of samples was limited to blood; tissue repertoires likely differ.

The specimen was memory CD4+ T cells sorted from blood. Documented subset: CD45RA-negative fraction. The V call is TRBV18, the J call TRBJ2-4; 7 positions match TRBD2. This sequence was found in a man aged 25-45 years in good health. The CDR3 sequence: CASSPQSLRERYKNIQYF. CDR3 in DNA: TGTGCCAGCTCGCCCCAGAGCCTGCGGGAGCGATACAAAAACATTCAGTACTTC. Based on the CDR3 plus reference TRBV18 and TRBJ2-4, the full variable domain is NAGVMQNPRHLVRRRGQEARLRCSPMKGHSHVYWYRQLPEEGLKFMVYLQKENIIDESGMPKERFSAEFPKEGPSILRIQQVVRGDSAAYFCASSPQSLRERYKNIQYFGAGTRLSVL.